This passage covers 20 T cell receptor beta chains from one sample sequenced in a study of blood T cell repertoires in COVID-19. Here immunoSEQ multiplex PCR was the method, and the copy in TCRdb shows in-frame clones only, minus some. The sample contains roughly 190,000 clones, around 80% of which appear only once. Sequenced material: peripheral blood. These receptors all stem from a human donor in a cohort sampled during active COVID-19.

This clone was counted a single time. This chain uses TRBV6-1 with TRBJ1-2, with 8 bases lining up with TRBD1. The CDR3 covers 13 residues. The germline CDR1 and CDR2 sequences are MNHNS and SASEGT. V lost 3 bases and J lost 6; bases outside the gene matches: 3. The CDR3 region is CASSDRTGHGYTF. CDR3 nucleotide sequence: TGTGCCAGCAGTGACAGGACAGGGCATGGCTACACCTTC.

The rearrangement uses TRBV5-1 and TRBJ2-2; 8 positions match TRBD2. This CDR3 spans 20 amino acids. Germline lookup yields CDR1 SGHRS and CDR2 YFSETQ. With 0 bases clipped from V and 3 bases from J, the junction kept 16 bases outside the gene matches. The CDR3 sequence is CASSLAVPGLVGGDTGELFF. The CDR3 nucleotides are TGCGCCAGCAGCTTGGCCGTCCCGGGACTAGTAGGCGGTGACACCGGGGAGCTGTTTTTT.

The chain joins TRBV6-4 to TRBJ2-6, with 7 bases identical to TRBD1. From germline, CDR1 is MRHNA and CDR2 SNTAGT. The junction had 7 bases not matched to a gene; V was cut back by 6 bases and J by 8 bases. The CDR3 is 14 amino acids. CDR3 amino acids: CASSPGTVSNVLTF. DNA for the CDR3: TGTGCCAGCAGCCCCGGGACAGTGTCCAACGTCCTGACTTTC.

The gene calls are TRBV28 and TRBJ1-2; unclear D gene. Germline V gene sequence: CDR1 MDHEN, CDR2 SYDVKM. The CDR3 covers 14 residues. V lost 5 bases, J lost 3 bases, and 13 bases lay in between. This CDR3 reads CASSVGVAYYGYTF. The DNA for the CDR3 is TGTGCCAGCAGTGTCGGAGTGGCTTACTATGGCTACACCTTC.

The rearrangement links TRBV10-2 to TRBJ2-5, with a weak D call TRBD1 (5 bases). CDR3 length: 13 amino acids. Trimming stripped 6 bases from V and 2 bases from J, with 10 bases between. The germline CDR1 and CDR2 sequences are WSHSY and SAAADI. The CDR3 sequence is CASSPQVQETQYF. CDR3 nucleotide sequence: TGCGCCAGCAGCCCACAGGTTCAAGAGACCCAGTACTTC.

The V call is TRBV27, the J call TRBJ2-7, with D maybe TRBD1 (5 bases). Germline V gives CDR1 MNHEY, CDR2 SMNVEV (reference sequence). This CDR3 is 16 amino acids long. Trimming left V 6 bases short and J 3 bases short, with 21 bases between. CDR3 in amino acids: CASRPISRAQGYEQYF. DNA for the CDR3: TGTGCCAGCAGACCCATCTCCCGGGCTCAGGGCTACGAGCAGTACTTC.

The sample holds one count of this clone. The chain links TRBV30 to TRBJ1-2; D unclear. CDR3 length: 13 amino acids. Between the trimmed V and J ends, which lost 4 bases and 0 bases, there was a span of 9 bases. Germline values: CDR1 GTSNPN, CDR2 SVGIG (reference sequence). The DNA of the CDR3 is TGTGCCTGGAACGGAGCACCTAACTATGGCTACACCTTC. Its protein product is CAWNGAPNYGYTF.

The CDR3 nucleotides are TGTGCCAGTAGCCGGAGGGGAGAGACCCAGTACTTC. This codes for CASSRRGETQYF. The chain has TRBV19 and TRBJ2-5; TRBD2 might be the D (6 bases). Trimming took 6 bases from V and 4 from J, leaving 9 bases between them. CDR1 is LNHDA and CDR2 is SQIVND in the germline V gene (reference sequence). This CDR3 comprises 12 residues.

The V gene is TRBV4-1, the J gene TRBJ2-7; 13 bases match TRBD2. CDR1 and CDR2 (germline): MGHRA, YSYEKL. Trimming at V came to 4 bases and at J to 2 bases, leaving 5 bases not matched to a gene. The CDR3 sequence is 16 residues long. The CDR3 protein is CASSPRLAGGPYEQYF. Written as DNA, the CDR3 is TGCGCCAGCAGCCCTAGACTAGCGGGAGGCCCCTACGAGCAGTACTTC.

The chain couples TRBV7-3 to TRBJ1-2; D gene uncertain. This CDR3 is 15 amino acids long. Trimming left V 5 bases short and J 0 bases short, with 13 bases between. Germline V gene lookup returns CDR1 SGHTA and CDR2 FQGTGA. Here the CDR3 DNA reads TGTGCCAGCAGCCCCTCCGCCCAGGCTAACTATGGCTACACCTTC. It is translated as CASSPSAQANYGYTF.

The CDR3 sequence: CASSFAPGQGARGQYF. In nucleotides, the CDR3 is TGTGCCAGCAGTTTTGCGCCGGGACAGGGGGCGCGGGGGCAGTACTTC. The chain employs TRBV28 and TRBJ2-7; TRBD1 agrees at 12 bases. The trim removed 3 bases at V and 9 bases at J, leaving 12 bases unmatched. Germline-derived CDR1 and CDR2 are MDHEN and SYDVKM. The CDR3 consists of 16 residues. Drawing the rest from reference TRBV28 and TRBJ2-7, the complete variable domain is DVKVTQSSRYLVKRTGEKVFLECVQDMDHENMFWYRQDPGLGLRLIYFSYDVKMKEKGDIPEGYSVSREKKERFSLILESASTNQTSMYLCASSFAPGQGARGQYFGPGTRLTVT.

The rearrangement joins TRBV2 to TRBJ2-1; D uncertain. The CDR3 has 15 amino acids. V lost 7 bases to trimming and J lost 6 bases, with 19 bases between them. Germline lookup yields CDR1 SNHLY and CDR2 FYNNEI. CDR3 amino acids: CASIPPPRSRNEQFF. CDR3 coding DNA: TGTGCCAGCATCCCCCCGCCTAGATCGCGCAATGAGCAGTTCTTC.

The chain employs TRBV6-5 and TRBJ1-2; a possible D gene is TRBD1 (6 bases). Per germline, CDR1 MNHEY and CDR2 SVGAGI. Trimming removed 7 bases from V and 4 bases from J, with 13 bases in between. The CDR3 loop spans 13 amino acids. CDR3 nucleotides: TGTGCCAGCACCTCAGGGGCTGGCTATGGCTACACCTTC. Its protein product is CASTSGAGYGYTF.

V gene TRBV5-1 combines with J gene TRBJ2-1; 9 bases line up with TRBD2. CDR1 and CDR2 from the germline V gene are SGHRS and YFSETQ. This CDR3 comprises 17 residues. V lost 4 bases to trimming and J lost 8 bases; unmatched junction nucleotides: 16. The CDR3 DNA is TGCGCCAGCAGCCCTACTGCGGGAGGGCCTTTTCTCTATGAGCAGTTCTTC. Translated, it gives CASSPTAGGPFLYEQFF. The entire variable domain, with the rest obtained from reference TRBV5-1 and TRBJ2-1, is as follows: KAGVTQTPRYLIKTRGQQVTLSCSPISGHRSVSWYQQTPGQGLQFLFEYFSETQRNKGNFPGRFSGRQFSNSRSEMNVSTLELGDSALYLCASSPTAGGPFLYEQFFGPGTRLTVL.

The chain has TRBV10-3 and TRBJ2-1, with TRBD1 matching 7 bases. CDR3 length: 14 residues. CDR1 and CDR2 from the germline V gene are ENHRY and SYGVKD. The ends lost 10 bases at V and 5 bases at J; junction bases unmatched: 11. The CDR3 sequence is CATRRTGRDNEQFF. CDR3 nucleotides: TGTGCCACCCGAAGGACAGGACGTGACAATGAGCAGTTCTTC.

This clone was observed a single time. The chain recombines TRBV7-2 with TRBJ2-5; 11 nucleotides line up with TRBD2. V dropped 1 base and J dropped 3; count of bases not matched to a gene: 4. Per the germline V gene, CDR1 is SGHTA and CDR2 is FQGNSA. The CDR3 has 16 residues. CDR3 DNA: TGTGCCAGCAGCTTAGTGAGACTAGCGGGAAAAGAGACCCAGTACTTC. Its translation is CASSLVRLAGKETQYF.

The V and J genes are TRBV5-6 and TRBJ2-7; TRBD1 matches 8 bases. CDR3 length: 17 residues. Germline CDR1 and CDR2: SGHDT and YYEEEE. The V and J ends lost 0 bases and 2 bases, in that order; junction bases with no gene match: 10. This CDR3 is CASSLGGTGSITYEQYF. The CDR3 DNA reads as TGTGCCAGCAGCTTGGGGGGGACAGGATCTATAACCTACGAGCAGTACTTC.

This chain uses TRBV11-2 with TRBJ2-4; TRBD2 might be the D (6 bases). The CDR3 has 14 residues. The ends were cut back, 4 bases at V and 8 bases at J, with 15 bases in the middle. CDR1 and CDR2 (germline): SGHAT, FQNNGV. As DNA, the CDR3 is TGTGCCAGCAGCTATCGGGGCCCGGGAGACATTCAGTACTTC. Its protein product is CASSYRGPGDIQYF.

CDR3 nucleotides: TGTGCCAGCAGTTCGGTGCAGGATTTCTTCAAGGGCTACACCTTC. Protein sequence: CASSSVQDFFKGYTF. V is TRBV5-6 and J is TRBJ1-2; no reliable D call. Germline CDR1 reads SGHDT; CDR2 reads YYEEEE. Deletions cut 5 bases from V and 8 bases from J, with 22 bases between. This CDR3 has 15 amino acids.

V gene TRBV24-1 combines with J gene TRBJ1-5, with D tentatively TRBD1 (5 bases). The germline V gene encodes CDR1 KGHDR and CDR2 SFDVKD. This CDR3 is 12 amino acids long. Trimming took off 7 bases at V and 7 bases at J, with 10 bases between the two ends. CDR3 residues: CATSRVDQPQHF. CDR3 sequence (DNA): TGTGCCACCAGCAGGGTGGACCAGCCCCAGCATTTT.